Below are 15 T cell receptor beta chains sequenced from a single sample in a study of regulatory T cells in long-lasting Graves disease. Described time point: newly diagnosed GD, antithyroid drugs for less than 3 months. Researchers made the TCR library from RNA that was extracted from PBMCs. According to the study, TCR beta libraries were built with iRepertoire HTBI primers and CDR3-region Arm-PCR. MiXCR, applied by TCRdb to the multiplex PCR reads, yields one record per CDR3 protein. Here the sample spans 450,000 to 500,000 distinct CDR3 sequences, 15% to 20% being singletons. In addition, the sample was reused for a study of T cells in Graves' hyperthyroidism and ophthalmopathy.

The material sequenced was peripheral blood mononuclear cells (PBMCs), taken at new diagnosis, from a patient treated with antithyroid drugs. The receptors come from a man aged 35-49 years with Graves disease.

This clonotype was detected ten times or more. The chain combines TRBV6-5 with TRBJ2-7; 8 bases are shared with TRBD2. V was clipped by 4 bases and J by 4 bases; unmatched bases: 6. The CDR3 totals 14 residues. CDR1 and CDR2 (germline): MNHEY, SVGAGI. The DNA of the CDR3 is TGTGCCAGCAGTTCCCAGACTAGCGCATACGAGCAGTACTTC. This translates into CASSSQTSAYEQYF.

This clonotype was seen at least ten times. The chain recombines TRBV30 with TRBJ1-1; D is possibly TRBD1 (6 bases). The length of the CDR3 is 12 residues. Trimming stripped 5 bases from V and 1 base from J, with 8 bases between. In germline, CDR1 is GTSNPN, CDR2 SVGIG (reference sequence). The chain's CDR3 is CAWGQRNTEAFF. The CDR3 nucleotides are TGTGCCTGGGGACAGCGGAACACTGAAGCTTTCTTT.

The chain's CDR3 is CASSEFGGDRGYPGELFF. CDR3 nucleotides: TGTGCCAGCAGTGAATTCGGGGGAGACAGGGGGTATCCCGGGGAGCTGTTTTTT. The rearrangement uses TRBV25-1 and TRBJ2-2; 9 positions agree with TRBD1. Looked up from germline, CDR1 is MGHDK and CDR2 is SYGVNS. Germline trimming cut 1 base from V and 6 bases from J; bases unmatched to any gene: 12. There are 18 residues in the CDR3. The full variable domain, completed using reference TRBV25-1 and TRBJ2-2, is EADIYQTPRYLVIGTGKKITLECSQTMGHDKMYWYQQDPGMELHLIHYSYGVNSTEKGDLSSESTVSRIRTEHFPLTLESARPSHTSQYLCASSEFGGDRGYPGELFFGEGSRLTVL.

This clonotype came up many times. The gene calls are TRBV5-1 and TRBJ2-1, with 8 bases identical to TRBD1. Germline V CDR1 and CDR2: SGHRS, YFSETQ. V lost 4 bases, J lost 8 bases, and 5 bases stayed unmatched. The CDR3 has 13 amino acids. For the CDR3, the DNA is TGCGCCAGCAGCGCCGGGACAGGTCATGAGCAGTTCTTC. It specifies CASSAGTGHEQFF.

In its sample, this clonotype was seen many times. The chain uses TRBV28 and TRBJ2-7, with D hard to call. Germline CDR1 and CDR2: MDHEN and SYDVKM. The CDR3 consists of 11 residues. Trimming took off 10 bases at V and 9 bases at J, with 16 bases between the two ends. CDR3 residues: CATVEPTRQYF. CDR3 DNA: TGTGCCACCGTGGAGCCTACGAGGCAGTACTTC. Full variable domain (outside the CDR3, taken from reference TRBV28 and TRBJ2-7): DVKVTQSSRYLVKRTGEKVFLECVQDMDHENMFWYRQDPGLGLRLIYFSYDVKMKEKGDIPEGYSVSREKKERFSLILESASTNQTSMYLCATVEPTRQYFGPGTRLTVT.

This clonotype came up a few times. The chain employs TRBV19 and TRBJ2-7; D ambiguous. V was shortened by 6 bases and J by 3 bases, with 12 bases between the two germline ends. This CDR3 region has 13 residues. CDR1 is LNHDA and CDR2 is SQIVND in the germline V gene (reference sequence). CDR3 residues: CASSPRPDYEQYF. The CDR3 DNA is TGTGCCAGTAGCCCCCGACCGGACTACGAGCAGTACTTC.

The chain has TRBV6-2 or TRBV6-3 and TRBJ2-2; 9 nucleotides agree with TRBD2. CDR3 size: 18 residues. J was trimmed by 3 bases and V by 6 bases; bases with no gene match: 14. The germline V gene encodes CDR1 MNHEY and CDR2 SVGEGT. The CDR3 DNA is TGTGCCAGCAGCCCCTTCAATTTAGCGGGAGTTGACACCGGGGAGCTGTTTTTT. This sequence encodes CASSPFNLAGVDTGELFF.

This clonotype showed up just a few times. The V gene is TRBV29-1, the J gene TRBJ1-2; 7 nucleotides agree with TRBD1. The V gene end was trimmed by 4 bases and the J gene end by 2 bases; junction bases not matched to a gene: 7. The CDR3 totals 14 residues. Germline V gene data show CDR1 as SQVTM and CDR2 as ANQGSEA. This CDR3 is CSVAGAGGNYGYTF. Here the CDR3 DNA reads TGCAGCGTTGCCGGGGCAGGGGGGAACTATGGCTACACCTTC.

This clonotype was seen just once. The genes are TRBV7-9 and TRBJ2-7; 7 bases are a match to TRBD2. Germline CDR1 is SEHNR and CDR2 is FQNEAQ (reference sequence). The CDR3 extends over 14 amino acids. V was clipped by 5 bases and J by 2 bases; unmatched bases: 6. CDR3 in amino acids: CASSPGGSAYEQYF. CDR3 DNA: TGTGCCAGCAGCCCGGGGGGTAGCGCCTACGAGCAGTACTTC.

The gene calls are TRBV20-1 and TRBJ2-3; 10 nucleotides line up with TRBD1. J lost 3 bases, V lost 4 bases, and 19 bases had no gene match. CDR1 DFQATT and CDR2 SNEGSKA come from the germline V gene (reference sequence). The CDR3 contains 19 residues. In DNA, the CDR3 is TGCAGTGCTATAGGCCGCGTACCGGGACAGGGGATTAGTACAGATACGCAGTATTTT. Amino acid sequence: CSAIGRVPGQGISTDTQYF.

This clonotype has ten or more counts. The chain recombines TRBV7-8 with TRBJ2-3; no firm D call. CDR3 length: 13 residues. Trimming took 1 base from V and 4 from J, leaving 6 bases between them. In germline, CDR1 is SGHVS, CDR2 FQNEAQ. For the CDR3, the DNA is TGTGCCAGCAGCTTAGAATCCCCAGATACGCAGTATTTT. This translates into CASSLESPDTQYF. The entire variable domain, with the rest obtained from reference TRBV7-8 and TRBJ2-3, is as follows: GAGVSQSPRYKVAKRGQDVALRCDPISGHVSLFWYQQALGQGPEFLTYFQNEAQLDKSGLPSDRFFAERPEGSVSTLKIQRTQQEDSAVYLCASSLESPDTQYFGPGTRLTVL.

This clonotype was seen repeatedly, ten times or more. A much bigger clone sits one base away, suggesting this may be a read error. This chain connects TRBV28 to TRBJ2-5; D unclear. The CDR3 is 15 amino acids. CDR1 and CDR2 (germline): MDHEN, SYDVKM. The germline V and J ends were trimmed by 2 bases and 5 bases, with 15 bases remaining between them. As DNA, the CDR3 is TGTGCCAGCAGTTTACCGACATTAGGCCAGGAGACCCAGTACTTC. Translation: CASSLPTLGQETQYF.

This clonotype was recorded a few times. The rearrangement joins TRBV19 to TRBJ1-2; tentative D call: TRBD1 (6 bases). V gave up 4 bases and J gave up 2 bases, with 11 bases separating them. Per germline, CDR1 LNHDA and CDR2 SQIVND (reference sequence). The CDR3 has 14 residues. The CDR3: CASSKGGVNYGYTF. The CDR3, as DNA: TGTGCCAGTAGTAAAGGGGGAGTCAACTATGGCTACACCTTC.

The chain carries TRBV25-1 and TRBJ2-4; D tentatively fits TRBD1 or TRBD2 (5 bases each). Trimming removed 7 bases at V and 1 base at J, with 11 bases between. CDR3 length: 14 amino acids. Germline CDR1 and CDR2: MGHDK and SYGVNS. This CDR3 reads CASKEDTAKNIQYF. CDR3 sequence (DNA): TGTGCCAGCAAGGAGGACACGGCCAAAAACATTCAGTACTTC. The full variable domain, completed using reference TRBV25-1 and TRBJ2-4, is EADIYQTPRYLVIGTGKKITLECSQTMGHDKMYWYQQDPGMELHLIHYSYGVNSTEKGDLSSESTVSRIRTEHFPLTLESARPSHTSQYLCASKEDTAKNIQYFGAGTRLSVL.

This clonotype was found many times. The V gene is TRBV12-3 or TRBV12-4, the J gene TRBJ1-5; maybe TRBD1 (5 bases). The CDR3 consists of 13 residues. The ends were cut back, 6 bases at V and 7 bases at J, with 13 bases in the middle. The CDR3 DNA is TGTGCCAGCAGCCGACGGGGCCGGCAGCCCCAGCATTTT. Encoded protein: CASSRRGRQPQHF.